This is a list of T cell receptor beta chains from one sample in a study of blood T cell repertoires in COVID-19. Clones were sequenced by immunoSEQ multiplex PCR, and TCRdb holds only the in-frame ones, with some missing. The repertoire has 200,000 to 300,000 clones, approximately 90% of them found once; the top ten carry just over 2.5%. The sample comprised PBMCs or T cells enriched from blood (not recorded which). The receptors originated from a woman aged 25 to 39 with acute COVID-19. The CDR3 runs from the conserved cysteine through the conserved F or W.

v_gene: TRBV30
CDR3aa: CAWSEFEAGETTYEQYF

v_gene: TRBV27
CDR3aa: CASQLNSNQPQHF

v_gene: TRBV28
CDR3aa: CASTPPGRGTEAFF

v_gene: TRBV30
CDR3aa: CAWSVQGPENSPLHF

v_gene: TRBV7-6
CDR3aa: CASSLGTIHEQYF

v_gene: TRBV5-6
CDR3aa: CASSSQGNEKLFF

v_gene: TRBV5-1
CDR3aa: CASSLDPTLENEQFF

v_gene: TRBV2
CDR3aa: CASSRAGASYGYTF

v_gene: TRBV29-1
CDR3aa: CSGVVVDYGYTF

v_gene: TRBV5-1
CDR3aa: CASSFRGGELFF

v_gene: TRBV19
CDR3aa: CASSIGQEQPQHF

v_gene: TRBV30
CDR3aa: CAWSALRGGGYTF

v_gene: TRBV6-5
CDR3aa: CASSPPGTRYNEQFF

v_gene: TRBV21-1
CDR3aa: CASSKTGTGANTEAFF

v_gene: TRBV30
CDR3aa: CAWSVPRSDRGPPLHF

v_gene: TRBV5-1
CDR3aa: CASSTGTPPTYEQYF

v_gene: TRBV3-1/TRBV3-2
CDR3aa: CASSQDGTSGAEQFF

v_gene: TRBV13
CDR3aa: CASSSYRTGGYGYTF

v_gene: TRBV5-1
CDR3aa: CASSPLGEYGYTF

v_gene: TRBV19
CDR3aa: CASSLYSTGDTEAFF

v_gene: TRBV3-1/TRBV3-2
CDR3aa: CASSQGRVQPQHF

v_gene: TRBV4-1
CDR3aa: CASSQDRAWGEKLFF

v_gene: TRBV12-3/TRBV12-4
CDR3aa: CASSSGTGSPLHF

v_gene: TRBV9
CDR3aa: CASNQIGNYGYTF

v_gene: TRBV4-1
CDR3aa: CASSPQLESGQYF

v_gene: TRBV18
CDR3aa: CASSPSPNTEAFF

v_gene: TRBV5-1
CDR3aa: CASSLETEEAFF

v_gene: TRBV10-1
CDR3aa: CASSESQGPQQYF